This entry features one T cell receptor beta chain sequence. This clone was seen once. It has no known antigen specificity. No base qualities exist here, and no much larger clone lies one base off it. Collaborating institutions collected whole blood in K2EDTA tubes following their own protocols. For TCRbeta analysis, collaborators shipped samples in one of three forms: frozen whole blood, isolated PBMCs, or DNA extracted from either of those sample types. Trimming costs V 0 bases and J 8 bases, and their ends lie 11 bases apart. According to the germline V gene (reference sequence), CDR1 reads LGHDT and CDR2 reads YNNKEL. The CDR3, cysteine through phenylalanine, is 15 amino acids long. The entry retains the CDR3 DNA only, 45 bases that are in frame from base 1. The data originate from a study of blood T cell repertoires in COVID-19 (dated by TCRdb to the early 2020s). Study-wide context: Samples covering the acute and convalescent phases of COVID-19 were provided by collaborators in the United States, Italy and Spain. The prospective study material was composed of cDNA or gDNA derived from T cells, B-cell-depleted T cells, or PBMCs. Deeply sampled blood TCRbeta repertoires from subjects exposed to, actively infected with, or recovered from COVID-19 were included in the dataset. The repertoires were made available in a free public database intended to serve as a resource for research on the immune response to SARS-CoV-2. The samples were drawn from the first 160 participants of the ongoing ImmuneRACE study and from 1,254 subjects provided by 6 global collaborators. Sample metadata almost always included a de-identified subject ID, COVID-19 status, age in years and sex. Where HLA class I and class II types were available, the types were taken from metadata supplied by the sample provider, not from assay-based typing.

TCRbeta CDR3 regions were amplified from genomic DNA by means of the immunoSEQ Assay, a bias-controlled multiplex PCR. On the authors' methods: The number of nucleated cells in each sample was estimated by amplification of reference gene primers within the assay. To quantify the absolute abundance of each unique TCRbeta CDR3 rearrangement, sequence reads were collapsed and filtered. For each sample, productive Simpson clonality was calculated as the square root of Simpson's diversity index across productive rearrangements. TCRdb obtained this table from immuneACCESS and retained in-frame rearrangements with V and J assigned. These tables miss some clones; where compared with another copy, unresolved V genes account for less than half of the shortfall, and the remainder is unexplained. V and J calls and clone size are as listed in that table; D and trimming were resolved from the DNA. The sample data list 95,000 to 110,000 clones, and around 88% of these were observed just once. Together, the top ten hold approximately 6.2% of the sample.

General conclusions and limits of the study: Clinical and demographic metadata were provided uncurated, with the amount varying by source and participant.

The clonotype comes from a man in his fifties with active or convalescent COVID-19. Sequenced: peripheral blood. This receptor chain uses TRBV3-1 (or the pseudogene TRBV3-2) and TRBJ1-6, with the D gene not clear enough to name. The sequenced DNA is TGTGCCAGCAGCCAAGAGTCCAGTTCCGATTCACCCCTCCACTTT. It translates as CASSQESSSDSPLHF.